The sequence of this T cell receptor beta chain was determined in a study of control samples from healthy donors and cancer patients. The CDR3 length is 16 residues. CDR1 is LGHDT and CDR2 is YNNKEL in the germline V gene (reference sequence). V lost 4 bases, J lost 4 bases, and 10 bases stayed unmatched. Some clones are missing from TCRdb's copy, which holds only in-frame ones; the method was immunoSEQ multiplex PCR. The sample shows about 93,000 clones, about nine tenths of them seen only once. The rearrangement joins TRBV3-1 (or the pseudogene TRBV3-2) to TRBJ2-3, with TRBD1 matching over 8 bases. Sequenced material: blood. The sequence derives from a woman in her 70s in good health. CDR3 DNA sequence: TGTGCCAGCAGCCCAATTTTATCAGGGGGCGCAGATACGCAGTATTTT. It codes for CASSPILSGGADTQYF.